The clone carrying this TCR beta chain was detected many times. Its antigen is still unknown. The data stem from a study of early T cells in non-severe SARS-CoV-2 infection. General study results and limits: Anti-spike CD8 responses were favored by VDJdb matching, which missed private and CD4 specificities.

Germline CDR1 reads SNHLY; CDR2 reads FYNNEI. V lost 6 bases, J lost 1 base, and 15 bases lay in between. This CDR3 is 15 amino acids long. TCRdb passed the 5' RACE reads through MiXCR, listing each CDR3 protein once. The data contain approximately 34,000 distinct CDR3 sequences, approximately 5.9% of them singletons. The origin of this receptor is an adult who was a healthcare worker with PCR-confirmed SARS-CoV-2 infection or an uninfected control (not recorded which). Here the sequenced sample was whole blood, taken at baseline. The rearrangement uses TRBV2 and TRBJ1-1, with D hard to call. The CDR3 loop is CASRAIVAANTEAFF. As DNA, the CDR3 is TGTGCCAGCAGAGCAATTGTGGCAGCGAACACTGAAGCTTTCTTT.